Below are 6 T cell receptor beta chains sequenced from a single sample in a study of vaccination and CD4 T cells after COVID-19 (dated by TCRdb to 2022 to 2024). These receptors are not linked to any known antigen. The intended sense of this specimen's treatment or condition label: approximately 9-day PBMC culture with coronavirus spike peptide pools or control peptides (ViraFEST assay). Libraries were made using PCR. Sequenced using an Illumina iSeq 100. DNA from cultured CD4+ T cells was subjected to TCR sequencing with the Oncomine TCR Beta short-read assay at the Johns Hopkins FTIC core. TCRdb redid the processing of the public reads, applying fastp at Q25 and MiXCR, and retained in-frame beta chains. Here each entry gathers all rows of one CDR3 protein and keeps the most common genes and DNA. The sample table contains about 20,000 distinct CDR3 sequences; only one count was recorded for approximately 53% of them. The leading ten clones occupy around 10% of the sample.

Sample: CD4+ T cells from blood, cultured in vitro. The receptors were sampled from a human donor who had recovered from COVID-19.

The J gene is TRBJ2-6, the V gene TRBV2; 8 bases fit TRBD2. The CDR3 totals 17 residues. The J segment lost 2 bases and the V segment lost 6 bases, leaving 9 bases of the junction unmatched. Germline CDR1 SNHLY, CDR2 FYNNEI. CDR3 sequence (DNA): TGTGCCAGCAGCCCATCCGGGGGGGCGGCTGGGGCCAACGTCCTGACTTTC. Its protein product is CASSPSGGAAGANVLTF. Filled out from reference TRBV2 and TRBJ2-6, the complete variable domain reads EPEVTQTPSHQVTQMGQEVILRCVPISNHLYFYWYRQILGQKVEFLVSFYNNEISEKSEIFDDQFSVERPDGSNFTLKIRSTKLEDSAMYFCASSPSGGAAGANVLTFGAGSRLTVL.

The rearrangement joins TRBV20-1 to TRBJ1-1; tentatively, D is TRBD1 (6 bases). V lost 5 bases, J lost 5 bases, and 12 bases lay in between. The V gene's germline CDR1 is DFQATT and CDR2 SNEGSKA (reference sequence). CDR3 length: 12 residues. CDR3 sequence (DNA): TGCAGTGCTGGATGGGGGCGGACTGAAGCTTTCTTT. Translated, it gives CSAGWGRTEAFF.

In regard to this clonotype: An end of the junction does not agree with germline; a read error may underlie this. The chain has TRBV7-2 and TRBJ1-2, with 7 bases aligning to TRBD1. The CDR3 loop spans 19 amino acids. Germline CDR1 reads SGHTA; CDR2 reads FQGNSA. Here the CDR3 reads CASGLAIRRTGAINYGYTF. As DNA, the CDR3 is TGTGCCAGCGGCTTAGCAATTAGGAGGACAGGAGCTATTAACTATGGCTACACCTTC.

The rearrangement uses TRBV12-3 or TRBV12-4 and TRBJ1-1, with 9 bases fitting TRBD1. The V gene end was trimmed by 6 bases and the J gene end by 4 bases; junction bases not matched to a gene: 3. CDR3 length: 13 residues. The CDR3, as DNA: TGTGCCAGCAGCAAGGGACAGGGCACTGAAGCTTTCTTT. This encodes CASSKGQGTEAFF.

The V and J genes are TRBV20-1 and TRBJ2-5; tentative D call: TRBD1 (6 bases). The CDR3 totals 15 residues. V lost 5 bases and J lost 3, with 19 bases in between. Germline V CDR1 and CDR2: DFQATT, SNEGSKA (reference sequence). The CDR3 region has the DNA TGCAGTGCTGAACCCTGGACCAGGGGAAAAGAGACCCAGTACTTC. Residues: CSAEPWTRGKETQYF.

The rearrangement joins TRBV19 to TRBJ1-1, with D unclear. This CDR3 spans 14 amino acids. Looked up from germline, CDR1 is LNHDA and CDR2 is SQIVND (reference sequence). The germline V and J ends were trimmed by 6 bases and 1 base, with 12 bases remaining between them. CDR3 residues: CASSPPPENTEAFF. The CDR3 DNA reads TGTGCCAGTAGCCCCCCCCCAGAGAACACTGAAGCTTTCTTT.